This TCR beta chain was documented in a study of cytomegalovirus exposure and HLA in healthy donors. Study-wide results and caveats: Most TCR sequences proved rare, with some public TCRs found in many donors.

Amplification used 60 Vbeta primers and 13 Jbeta primers. Produced via immunoSEQ multiplex PCR; TCRdb's table is partial and in-frame only. The data contain 140,000 or so clones, about 79% of them seen just once; the ten biggest clones take up 1.5% to 2%. To note about this clone: Its matching antigen is unknown.

Germline lookup yields CDR1 SQVTM and CDR2 ANQGSEA. With 4 bases removed from V and 1 base from J, the gap between germline ends came to 10 bases. The CDR3 totals 13 residues. This TCR came from a woman in her twenties or thirties in good health and CMV-seronegative. Material for sequencing was PBMCs. V is TRBV29-1 and J is TRBJ1-1; tentatively, D is TRBD1 (6 bases). The CDR3 here is CSVVTGKNTEAFF. CDR3 DNA sequence: TGCAGCGTTGTCACAGGGAAGAACACTGAAGCTTTCTTT.